This T cell receptor beta chain comes out of a study of identical twins. TCRdb fed the 5' RACE reads into MiXCR, producing one record per CDR3 protein. In the table there are some 600,000 distinct CDR3 sequences, 7% to 7.5% of which are singletons. Germline CDR1 reads LGHDT; CDR2 reads YNNKEL (reference sequence). V was pared by 1 base and J by 2 bases, with 10 bases between. The CDR3 has 15 amino acids. The same sample was also studied in work on yellow fever vaccine responses in identical twins.

Sample: PBMCs. The chain joins TRBV3-1 to TRBJ2-3; tentatively, D is TRBD2 (5 bases). The sequence derives from a woman aged 18-30 years in good health. The CDR3 protein is CASSQGGYDTDTQYF. The CDR3 region has the DNA TGTGCCAGCAGCCAAGGAGGGTACGACACAGATACGCAGTATTTT.